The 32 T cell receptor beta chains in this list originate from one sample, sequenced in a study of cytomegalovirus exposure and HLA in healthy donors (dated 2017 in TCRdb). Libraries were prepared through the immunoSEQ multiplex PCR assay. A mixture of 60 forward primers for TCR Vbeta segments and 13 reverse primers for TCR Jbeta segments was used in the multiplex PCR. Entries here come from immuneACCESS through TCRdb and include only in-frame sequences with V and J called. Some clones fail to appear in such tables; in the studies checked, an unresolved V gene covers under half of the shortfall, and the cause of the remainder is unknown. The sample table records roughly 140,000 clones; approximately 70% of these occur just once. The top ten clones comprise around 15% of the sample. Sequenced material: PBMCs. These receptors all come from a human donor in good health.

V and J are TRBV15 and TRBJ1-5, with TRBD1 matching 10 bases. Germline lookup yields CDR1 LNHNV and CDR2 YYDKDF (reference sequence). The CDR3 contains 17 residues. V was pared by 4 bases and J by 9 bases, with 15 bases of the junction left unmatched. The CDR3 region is CATSKNAGQGPKGPQHF. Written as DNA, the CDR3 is TGTGCCACCAGCAAAAATGCGGGACAGGGGCCAAAAGGGCCCCAGCATTTT. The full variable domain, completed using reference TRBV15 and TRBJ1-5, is DAMVIQNPRYQVTQFGKPVTLSCSQTLNHNVMYWYQQKSSQAPKLLFHYYDKDFNNEADTPDNFQSRRPNTSFCFLDIRSPGLGDTAMYLCATSKNAGQGPKGPQHFGDGTRLSIL.

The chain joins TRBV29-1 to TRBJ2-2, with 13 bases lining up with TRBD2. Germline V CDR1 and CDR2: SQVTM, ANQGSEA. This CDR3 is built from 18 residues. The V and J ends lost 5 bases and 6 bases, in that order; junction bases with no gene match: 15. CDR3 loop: CSVKRRLAGGPRAGELFF. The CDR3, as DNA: TGCAGCGTTAAGCGACGACTAGCGGGAGGTCCAAGGGCCGGGGAGCTGTTTTTT.

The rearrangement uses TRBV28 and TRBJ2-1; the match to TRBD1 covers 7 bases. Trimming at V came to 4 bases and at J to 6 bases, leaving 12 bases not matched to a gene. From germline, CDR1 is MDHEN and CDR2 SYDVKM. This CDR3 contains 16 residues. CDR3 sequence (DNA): TGTGCCAGCAGTTCCCCGACAGGGATTGAACGCAATGAGCAGTTCTTC. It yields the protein CASSSPTGIERNEQFF.

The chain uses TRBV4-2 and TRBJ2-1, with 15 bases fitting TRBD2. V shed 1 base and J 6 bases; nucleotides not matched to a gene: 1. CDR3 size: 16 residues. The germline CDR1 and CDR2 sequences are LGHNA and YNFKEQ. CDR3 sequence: CASSQVGLAGGNEQFF. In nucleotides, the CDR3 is TGTGCCAGCAGCCAAGTGGGACTAGCGGGAGGCAATGAGCAGTTCTTC.

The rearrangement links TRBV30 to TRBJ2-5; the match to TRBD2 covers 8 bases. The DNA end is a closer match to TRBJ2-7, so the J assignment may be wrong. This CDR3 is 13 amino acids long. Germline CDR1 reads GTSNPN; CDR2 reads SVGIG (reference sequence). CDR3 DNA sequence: TGTGCCTGGAGTGTACTAGCGGACTACGAGCAGTACTTC. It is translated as CAWSVLADYEQYF.

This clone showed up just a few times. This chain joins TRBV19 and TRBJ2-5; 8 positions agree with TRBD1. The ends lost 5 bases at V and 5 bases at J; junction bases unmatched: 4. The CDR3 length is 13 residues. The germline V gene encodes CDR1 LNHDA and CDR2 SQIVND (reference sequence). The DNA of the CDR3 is TGTGCCAGTAGTGAGGACAGGGAGGAGACCCAGTACTTC. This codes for CASSEDREETQYF.

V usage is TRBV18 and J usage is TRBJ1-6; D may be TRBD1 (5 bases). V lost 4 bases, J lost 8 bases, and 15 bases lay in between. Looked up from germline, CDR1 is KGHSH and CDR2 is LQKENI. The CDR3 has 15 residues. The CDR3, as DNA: TGTGCCAGCTCACTCGGGACGGGGGACTATTCACCCCTCCACTTT. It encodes CASSLGTGDYSPLHF.

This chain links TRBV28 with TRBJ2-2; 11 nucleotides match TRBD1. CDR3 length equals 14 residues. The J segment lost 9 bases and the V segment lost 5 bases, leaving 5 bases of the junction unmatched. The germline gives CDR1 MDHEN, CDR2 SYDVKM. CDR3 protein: CASSGQGARRELFF. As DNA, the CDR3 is TGTGCCAGCAGTGGACAGGGGGCTCGTCGGGAGCTGTTTTTT.

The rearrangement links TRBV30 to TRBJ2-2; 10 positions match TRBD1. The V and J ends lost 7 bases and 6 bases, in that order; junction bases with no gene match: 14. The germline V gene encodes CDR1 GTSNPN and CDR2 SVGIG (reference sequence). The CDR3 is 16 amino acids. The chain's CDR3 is CASTTGGLKFSGELFF. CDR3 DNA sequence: TGTGCCTCAACGACAGGGGGCCTTAAGTTTTCCGGGGAGCTGTTTTTT.

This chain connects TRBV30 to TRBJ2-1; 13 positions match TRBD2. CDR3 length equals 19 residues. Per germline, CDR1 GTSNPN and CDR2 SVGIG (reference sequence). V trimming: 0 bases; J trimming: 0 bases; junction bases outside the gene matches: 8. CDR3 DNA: TGTGCCTGGAGTGTACATGCTAGGACTAGCGGGAGCTCCTACAATGAGCAGTTCTTC. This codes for CAWSVHARTSGSSYNEQFF. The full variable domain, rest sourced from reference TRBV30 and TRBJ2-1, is SQTIHQWPATLVQPVGSPLSLECTVEGTSNPNLYWYRQAAGRGLQLLFYSVGIGQISSEVPQNLSASRPQDRQFILSSKKLLLSDSGFYLCAWSVHARTSGSSYNEQFFGPGTRLTVL.

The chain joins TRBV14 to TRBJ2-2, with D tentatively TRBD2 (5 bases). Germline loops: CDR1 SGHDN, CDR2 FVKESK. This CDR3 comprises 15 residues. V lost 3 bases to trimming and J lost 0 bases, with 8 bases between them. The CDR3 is CASSQHSANTGELFF. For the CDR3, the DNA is TGTGCCAGCAGCCAGCATAGCGCGAACACCGGGGAGCTGTTTTTT.

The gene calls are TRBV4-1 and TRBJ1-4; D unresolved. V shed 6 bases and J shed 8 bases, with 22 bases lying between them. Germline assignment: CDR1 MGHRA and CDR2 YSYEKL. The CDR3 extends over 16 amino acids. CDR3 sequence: CASRHQDYGSYEKLFF. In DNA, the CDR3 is TGCGCCAGCAGACACCAAGACTATGGGTCTTACGAAAAACTGTTTTTT.

CDR3 DNA: TGTGCCAGCAGGGCCATGTCTGGGGCCAACGTCCTGACTTTC. It encodes CASRAMSGANVLTF. This chain connects TRBV2 to TRBJ2-6; D not resolved. Germline V gives CDR1 SNHLY, CDR2 FYNNEI. The CDR3 sequence is 14 residues long. V was pared by 6 bases and J by 1 base, with 7 bases between.

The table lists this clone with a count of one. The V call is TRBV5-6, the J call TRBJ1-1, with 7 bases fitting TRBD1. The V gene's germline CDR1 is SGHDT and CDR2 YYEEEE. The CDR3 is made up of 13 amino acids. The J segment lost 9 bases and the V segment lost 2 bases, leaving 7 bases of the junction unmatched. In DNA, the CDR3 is TGTGCCAGCAGCTTCCATCAGACAGGGAAAGCTTTCTTT. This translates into CASSFHQTGKAFF.

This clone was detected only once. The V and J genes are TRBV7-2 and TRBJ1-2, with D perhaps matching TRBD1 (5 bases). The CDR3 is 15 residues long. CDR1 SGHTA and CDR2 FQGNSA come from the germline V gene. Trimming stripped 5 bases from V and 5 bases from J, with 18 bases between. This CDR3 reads CASSLPGGARYGYTF. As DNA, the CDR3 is TGTGCCAGCAGCCTCCCCGGGGGAGCAAGATATGGCTACACCTTC. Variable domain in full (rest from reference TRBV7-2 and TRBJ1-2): GAGVSQSPSNKVTEKGKDVELRCDPISGHTALYWYRQSLGQGLEFLIYFQGNSAPDKSGLPSDRFSAERTGGSVSTLTIQRTQQEDSAVYLCASSLPGGARYGYTFGSGTRLTVV.

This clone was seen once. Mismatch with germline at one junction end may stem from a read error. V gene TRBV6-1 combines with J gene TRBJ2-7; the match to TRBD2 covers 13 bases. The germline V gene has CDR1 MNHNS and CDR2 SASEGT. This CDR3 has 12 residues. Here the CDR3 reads CASRGLAGFYNF. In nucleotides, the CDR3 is TGTGCCAGCAGGGGACTAGCGGGGTTCTATAACTTC.

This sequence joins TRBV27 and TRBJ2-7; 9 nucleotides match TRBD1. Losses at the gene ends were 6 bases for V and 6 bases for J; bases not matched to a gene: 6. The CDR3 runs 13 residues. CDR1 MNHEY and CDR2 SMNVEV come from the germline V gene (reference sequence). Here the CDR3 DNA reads TGTGCCAGCAGCGACAGGGGGGCTAGCGAGCAGTACTTC. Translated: CASSDRGASEQYF.

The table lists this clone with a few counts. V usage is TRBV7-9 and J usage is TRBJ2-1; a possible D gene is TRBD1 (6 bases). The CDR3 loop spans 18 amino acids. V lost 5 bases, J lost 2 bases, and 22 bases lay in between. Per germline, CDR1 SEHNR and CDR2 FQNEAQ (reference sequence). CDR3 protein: CASSPIGTPRRPYNEQFF. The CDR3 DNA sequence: TGTGCCAGCAGCCCGATCGGGACACCCCGTCGCCCCTACAATGAGCAGTTCTTC.

This chain's CDR3 is CASSLQGEYTEAFF. The CDR3 coding sequence is TGTGCCAGCAGCTTGCAGGGGGAGTACACTGAAGCTTTCTTT. This rearrangement joins TRBV5-4 to TRBJ1-1, with 7 bases identical to TRBD1. The CDR3 totals 14 residues. Germline values: CDR1 SGHNT, CDR2 YYREEE (reference sequence). V lost 1 base and J lost 3; bases outside the gene matches: 3.

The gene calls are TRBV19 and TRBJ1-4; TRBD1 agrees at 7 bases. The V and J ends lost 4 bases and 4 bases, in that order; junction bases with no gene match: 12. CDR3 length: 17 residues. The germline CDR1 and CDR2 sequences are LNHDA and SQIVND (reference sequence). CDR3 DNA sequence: TGTGCCAGTAGTAAGACAGGGTTCGTCTCGGTTAATGAAAAACTGTTTTTT. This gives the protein CASSKTGFVSVNEKLFF. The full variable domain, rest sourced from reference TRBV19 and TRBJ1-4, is DGGITQSPKYLFRKEGQNVTLSCEQNLNHDAMYWYRQDPGQGLRLIYYSQIVNDFQKGDIAEGYSVSREKKESFPLTVTSAQKNPTAFYLCASSKTGFVSVNEKLFFGSGTQLSVL.

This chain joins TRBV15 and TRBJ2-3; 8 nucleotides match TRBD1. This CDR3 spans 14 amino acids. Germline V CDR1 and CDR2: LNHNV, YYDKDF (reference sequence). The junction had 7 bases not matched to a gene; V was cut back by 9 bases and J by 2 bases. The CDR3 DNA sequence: TGTGCCACTAAACGGGACAGGAACACAGATACGCAGTATTTT. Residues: CATKRDRNTDTQYF.

CDR3 in amino acids: CASRGTRPGQNALFF. DNA of the CDR3: TGTGCCAGCAGGGGGACCCGACCGGGACAAAATGCGCTGTTTTTT. J is TRBJ1-4 and V is TRBV6-5; possible D gene TRBD1, 6 bases. Per germline, CDR1 MNHEY and CDR2 SVGAGI. The CDR3 is made up of 15 amino acids. V dropped 6 bases and J dropped 14 bases, with 25 bases sitting between them.

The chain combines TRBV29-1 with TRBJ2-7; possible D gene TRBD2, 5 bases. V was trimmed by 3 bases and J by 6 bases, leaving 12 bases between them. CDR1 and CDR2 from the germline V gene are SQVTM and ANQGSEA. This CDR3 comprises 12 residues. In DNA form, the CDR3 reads TGCAGCGTTGACGGTGACTACGGCGAGCAGTACTTC. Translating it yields CSVDGDYGEQYF.

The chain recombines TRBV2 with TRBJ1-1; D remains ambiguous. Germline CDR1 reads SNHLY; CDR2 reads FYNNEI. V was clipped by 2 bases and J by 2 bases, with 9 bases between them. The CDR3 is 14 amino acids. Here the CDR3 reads CASSELNLNTEAFF. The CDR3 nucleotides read TGTGCCAGCAGTGAACTTAATCTTAACACTGAAGCTTTCTTT.

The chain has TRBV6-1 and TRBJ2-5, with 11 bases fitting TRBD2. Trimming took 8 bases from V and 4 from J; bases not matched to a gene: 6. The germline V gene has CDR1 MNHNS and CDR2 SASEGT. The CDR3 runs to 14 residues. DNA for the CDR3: TGTGCCAGCGCACTAGCGGGGGAGGTAGAGACCCAGTACTTC. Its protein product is CASALAGEVETQYF.

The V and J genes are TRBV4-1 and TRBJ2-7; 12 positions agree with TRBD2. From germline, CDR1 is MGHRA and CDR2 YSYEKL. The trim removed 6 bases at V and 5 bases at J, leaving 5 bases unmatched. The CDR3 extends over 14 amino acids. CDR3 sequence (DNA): TGCGCCAGCAGTCTGACTAGCGGGGGTAACGAGCAGTACTTC. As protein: CASSLTSGGNEQYF.

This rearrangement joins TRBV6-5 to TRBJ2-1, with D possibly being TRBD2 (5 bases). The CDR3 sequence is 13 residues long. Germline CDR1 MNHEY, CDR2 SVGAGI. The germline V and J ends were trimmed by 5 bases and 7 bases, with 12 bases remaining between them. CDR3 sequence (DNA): TGTGCCAGCAGTCCCGGAGGCCCGAATGAGCAGTTCTTC. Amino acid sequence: CASSPGGPNEQFF.

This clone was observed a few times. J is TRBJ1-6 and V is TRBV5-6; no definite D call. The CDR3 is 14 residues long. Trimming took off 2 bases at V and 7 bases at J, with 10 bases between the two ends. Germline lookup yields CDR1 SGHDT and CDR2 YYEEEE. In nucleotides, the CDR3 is TGTGCCAGCAGCTTTTACAGTTTCAATTCACCCCTCCACTTT. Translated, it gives CASSFYSFNSPLHF.

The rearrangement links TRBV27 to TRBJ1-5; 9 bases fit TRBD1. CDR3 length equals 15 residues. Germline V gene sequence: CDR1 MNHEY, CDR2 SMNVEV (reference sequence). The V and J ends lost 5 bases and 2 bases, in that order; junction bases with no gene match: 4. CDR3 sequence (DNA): TGTGCCAGCAGTGTTAGGACAGGGGGCAATCAGCCCCAGCATTTT. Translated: CASSVRTGGNQPQHF.

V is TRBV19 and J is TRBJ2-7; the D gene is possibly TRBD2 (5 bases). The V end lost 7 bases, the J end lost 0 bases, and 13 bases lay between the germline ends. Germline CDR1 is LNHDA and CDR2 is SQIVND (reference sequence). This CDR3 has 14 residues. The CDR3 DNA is TGTGCCAGTAAAGAGGGATGGGGCTCCTACGAGCAGTACTTC. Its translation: CASKEGWGSYEQYF.

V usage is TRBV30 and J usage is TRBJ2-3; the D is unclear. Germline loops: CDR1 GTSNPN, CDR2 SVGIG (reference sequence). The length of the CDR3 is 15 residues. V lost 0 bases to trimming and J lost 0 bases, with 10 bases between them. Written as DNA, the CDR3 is TGTGCCTGGAGTGTTGCACAGACCAGCACAGATACGCAGTATTTT. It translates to CAWSVAQTSTDTQYF.

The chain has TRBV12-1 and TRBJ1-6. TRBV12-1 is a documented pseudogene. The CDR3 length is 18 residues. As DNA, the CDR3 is TGTGCCAGCAGCCCCCCGGGACTCAAAATAGAGGAGGATTCACCCCTCCACTTT. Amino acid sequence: CASSPPGLKIEEDSPLHF.